A selection of T cell receptor beta chains follows, all from one sample in a study of T cell responses to AZD1222 COVID-19 vaccine. Here immunoSEQ multiplex PCR was the method, and the copy in TCRdb shows in-frame clones only, minus some. The table includes roughly 70,000 clones, roughly 80% detected once. Here the sequenced sample was peripheral blood, taken 28 days after the second AZD1222 dose. These receptors came from an adult who received the AZD1222 COVID-19 vaccine. The CDR3 runs from the conserved cysteine through the conserved F or W.

j_call v_call cdr3_aa
TRBJ2-1 TRBV28 CASSTTGTGFTEQFF
TRBJ1-3 TRBV11-2 CASSPVGSGNTIYF
TRBJ1-2 TRBV20-1 CSARFGSGYTF
TRBJ2-2 TRBV6-5 CASSLTSGDTGELFF
TRBJ1-5 TRBV15 CATSSSLRQGRQPQHF
TRBJ2-6 TRBV19 CASSIRRGSGANVLTF
TRBJ2-2 TRBV5-6 CASSYITPTGGNGGLFF
TRBJ1-2 TRBV30 CAWSVQRGGYGYTF
TRBJ1-1 TRBV5-4 CASRTGTGATEAFF
TRBJ2-1 TRBV7-2 CASSLDRGLDEQFF
TRBJ1-3 TRBV9 CASSVAVAGGSGNTIYF
TRBJ1-5 TRBV4-1 CASSQEGGQMAQHF
TRBJ2-3 TRBV5-6 CASRAEPRGSTDTQYF
TRBJ2-5 TRBV5-6 CASSLVAGRETQYF
TRBJ1-2 TRBV5-1 CASSPDGGLVGYTF
TRBJ1-2 TRBV13 CASRERGPYGYTF
TRBJ2-7 TRBV7-9 CASSLEGRGYRSYEQYF
TRBJ2-1 TRBV6-5 CASSRQGSYNEQFF
TRBJ1-4 TRBV28 CASRQGGNEKLFF
TRBJ1-4 TRBV5-4 CASSLGTATNEKLFF
TRBJ1-5 TRBV6-6 CASRHGLGEGNQPQHF
TRBJ1-6 TRBV6-6 CASSFRPVDWSSYNSPLHF
TRBJ2-4 TRBV28 CASSLLTREVNIQYF
TRBJ1-4 TRBV25-1 CASSVEMGEAYEKLFF
TRBJ2-1 TRBV10-3 CAISTTGISEQFF
TRBJ1-5 TRBV30 CASKGSNQPQHF
TRBJ2-2 TRBV27 CASSLGLAGGIGELFF
TRBJ2-1 TRBV7-2 CASSLDVGQYNEQFF
TRBJ1-3 TRBV3-1/TRBV3-2 CASSPWDRRNTIYF
TRBJ1-6 TRBV11-2 CASSLDPRATPLHF
TRBJ1-3 TRBV4-1 CASSQDVRNTIYF
TRBJ2-3 TRBV3-1/TRBV3-2 CASSPTGGQGDTQYF
TRBJ2-1 TRBV19 CASSGRTGEWWQFF